The T cell receptor beta chain described here comes from a study of CD8+CD57+ T cells in acquired aplastic anemia. For CDR3 and TCR beta VDJ profiling, genomic DNA was the template used. TCRdb called the reads again in MiXCR, with one record for every CDR3 protein. The sample has approximately 180,000 distinct CDR3 sequences; roughly 65% are singletons. Whole-study results and caveats: CD8+ Simpson's diversity showed no significant patient-control difference.

This clonotype was picked up many times. The antigen remains undetermined. Germline-derived CDR1 and CDR2 are DFQATT and SNEGSKA (reference sequence). Trimming at V came to 6 bases and at J to 0 bases, leaving 4 bases not matched to a gene. The CDR3 consists of 14 residues. The sequenced patients had an expansion of CD8+CD57+ cells seen by flow cytometry. Blood was sampled before the patients had received any therapy. The chain carries TRBV20-1 and TRBJ2-3, with 9 bases aligning to TRBD2. The sample taken for sequencing was sorted CD4+, CD8+, or CD8+CD57+ T cells (not recorded which) from PBMCs. The receptor was isolated from a human donor with aplastic anemia. The CDR3: CSALGLASTDTQYF. The CDR3 DNA sequence: TGCAGTGCGCTGGGACTAGCTAGCACAGATACGCAGTATTTT.